A selection of T cell receptor beta chains follows, all from one sample in a study of T-cell memory formation after mild COVID-19. TCRdb re-called the 5' RACE reads with MiXCR, one entry per CDR3 protein. The profile shows 470,000 or so distinct CDR3 sequences, 15% to 20% of them singletons. Sequencing was done on a sample of PBMCs or a T cell subset sorted from them (not recorded which). Receptor source: an adult woman who had mild COVID-19 (a few samples of this study predate the infection). Cell type and time point are not known. Both conserved end residues are part of each CDR3. The D gene is left open where the match is weak. Not every row has a clone size; where given, it reads once, few, many or a size class.

TRBV12-3/TRBV12-4,.,13,few,TRBJ2-7,CASGPGTSLEQYF,TGTGCCAGCGGGCCCGGGACTTCCCTCGAGCAGTACTTC
TRBV12-3/TRBV12-4,.,13,few,TRBJ2-2,CASSFHTAGELFF,TGTGCCAGCAGTTTTCATACGGCCGGGGAGCTGTTTTTT
TRBV5-1,.,16,.,TRBJ2-2,CASSLFGGANTGELFF,TGCGCCAGCAGCTTGTTTGGCGGTGCGAACACCGGGGAGCTGTTTTTT
TRBV20-1,TRBD2,12,.,TRBJ2-3,CSARRGGDTQYF,TGCAGTGCTAGGCGGGGGGGAGATACGCAGTATTTT
TRBV5-1,.,15,few,TRBJ1-5,CASSSTGLGNQPQHF,TGCGCCAGCAGCTCTACAGGGCTCGGCAATCAGCCCCAGCATTTT
TRBV4-1,.,16,.,TRBJ2-5,CASSQGDSPYQETQYF,TGCGCCAGCAGCCAAGGGGACTCTCCGTACCAAGAGACCCAGTACTTC
TRBV18,TRBD2,17,.,TRBJ2-3,CASSPPGKRGSTDTQYF,TGTGCCAGCTCACCACCGGGGAAGCGGGGAAGCACAGATACGCAGTATTTT
TRBV5-1,.,15,many,TRBJ1-1,CASSLIGAPNTEAFF,TGCGCCAGCAGCTTGATCGGGGCACCGAACACTGAAGCTTTCTTT
TRBV30,TRBD1,15,few,TRBJ2-7,CAWSTTGTGILEQYF,TGTGCCTGGAGTACGACCGGGACAGGGATTCTCGAGCAGTACTTC
TRBV7-2,TRBD2,16,many,TRBJ2-7,CASSQLAGGPRYEQYF,TGTGCCAGCAGCCAACTAGCGGGAGGGCCGAGGTACGAGCAGTACTTC
TRBV7-3,.,15,few,TRBJ2-1,CASSLTGRTIDEQFF,TGTGCCAGCAGCCTTACCGGGAGAACAATCGATGAGCAGTTCTTC
TRBV7-9,.,17,.,TRBJ2-5,CAIPGLGPTRVQETQYF,TGTGCCATCCCGGGATTGGGTCCCACAAGGGTCCAAGAGACCCAGTACTTC
TRBV6-2/TRBV6-3,.,16,.,TRBJ2-7,CASSYLPGLTSYEQYF,TGTGCCAGCAGTTACCTACCCGGGCTGACCTCCTACGAGCAGTACTTC
TRBV12-3/TRBV12-4,.,13,few,TRBJ2-5,CASALRGQETQYF,TGTGCCAGCGCTCTCCGGGGCCAAGAGACCCAGTACTTC
TRBV7-2,TRBD1,15,.,TRBJ1-1,CASRRTGGLNTEAFF,TGTGCCAGCAGGCGGACAGGGGGCTTGAACACTGAAGCTTTCTTT
TRBV7-9,.,11,few,TRBJ2-7,CASSLAGAPYF,TGTGCCAGCAGCTTAGCAGGGGCACCGTACTTC
TRBV5-1,TRBD1,16,few,TRBJ2-7,CASSLDPGQAAYEQYF,TGCGCCAGCAGCTTAGACCCGGGACAGGCGGCCTACGAGCAGTACTTC
TRBV7-2,.,13,.,TRBJ1-1,CASRPSVNTEAFF,TGTGCCAGCAGACCGTCCGTGAACACTGAAGCTTTCTTT
TRBV4-3,.,17,.,TRBJ2-7,CASSQDRSLPRVAEQYF,TGCGCCAGCAGCCAAGATCGGAGTCTTCCTCGCGTGGCCGAGCAGTACTTC
TRBV19,TRBD2,16,many,TRBJ2-1,CASSIVGLAEFNEQFF,TGTGCCAGTAGTATAGTTGGACTAGCGGAGTTCAATGAGCAGTTCTTC
TRBV20-1,.,16,many,TRBJ2-7,CSARVPSREGADEQYF,TGCAGTGCTAGAGTCCCGTCGAGGGAAGGGGCGGACGAGCAGTACTTC
TRBV12-3/TRBV12-4,TRBD1,13,.,TRBJ1-5,CASRSGQNQPQHF,TGTGCCAGCAGGTCGGGACAGAATCAGCCCCAGCATTTT
TRBV6-4,.,13,.,TRBJ2-1,CASSVRVGNEQFF,TGTGCCAGCAGTGTCAGGGTTGGGAATGAGCAGTTCTTC